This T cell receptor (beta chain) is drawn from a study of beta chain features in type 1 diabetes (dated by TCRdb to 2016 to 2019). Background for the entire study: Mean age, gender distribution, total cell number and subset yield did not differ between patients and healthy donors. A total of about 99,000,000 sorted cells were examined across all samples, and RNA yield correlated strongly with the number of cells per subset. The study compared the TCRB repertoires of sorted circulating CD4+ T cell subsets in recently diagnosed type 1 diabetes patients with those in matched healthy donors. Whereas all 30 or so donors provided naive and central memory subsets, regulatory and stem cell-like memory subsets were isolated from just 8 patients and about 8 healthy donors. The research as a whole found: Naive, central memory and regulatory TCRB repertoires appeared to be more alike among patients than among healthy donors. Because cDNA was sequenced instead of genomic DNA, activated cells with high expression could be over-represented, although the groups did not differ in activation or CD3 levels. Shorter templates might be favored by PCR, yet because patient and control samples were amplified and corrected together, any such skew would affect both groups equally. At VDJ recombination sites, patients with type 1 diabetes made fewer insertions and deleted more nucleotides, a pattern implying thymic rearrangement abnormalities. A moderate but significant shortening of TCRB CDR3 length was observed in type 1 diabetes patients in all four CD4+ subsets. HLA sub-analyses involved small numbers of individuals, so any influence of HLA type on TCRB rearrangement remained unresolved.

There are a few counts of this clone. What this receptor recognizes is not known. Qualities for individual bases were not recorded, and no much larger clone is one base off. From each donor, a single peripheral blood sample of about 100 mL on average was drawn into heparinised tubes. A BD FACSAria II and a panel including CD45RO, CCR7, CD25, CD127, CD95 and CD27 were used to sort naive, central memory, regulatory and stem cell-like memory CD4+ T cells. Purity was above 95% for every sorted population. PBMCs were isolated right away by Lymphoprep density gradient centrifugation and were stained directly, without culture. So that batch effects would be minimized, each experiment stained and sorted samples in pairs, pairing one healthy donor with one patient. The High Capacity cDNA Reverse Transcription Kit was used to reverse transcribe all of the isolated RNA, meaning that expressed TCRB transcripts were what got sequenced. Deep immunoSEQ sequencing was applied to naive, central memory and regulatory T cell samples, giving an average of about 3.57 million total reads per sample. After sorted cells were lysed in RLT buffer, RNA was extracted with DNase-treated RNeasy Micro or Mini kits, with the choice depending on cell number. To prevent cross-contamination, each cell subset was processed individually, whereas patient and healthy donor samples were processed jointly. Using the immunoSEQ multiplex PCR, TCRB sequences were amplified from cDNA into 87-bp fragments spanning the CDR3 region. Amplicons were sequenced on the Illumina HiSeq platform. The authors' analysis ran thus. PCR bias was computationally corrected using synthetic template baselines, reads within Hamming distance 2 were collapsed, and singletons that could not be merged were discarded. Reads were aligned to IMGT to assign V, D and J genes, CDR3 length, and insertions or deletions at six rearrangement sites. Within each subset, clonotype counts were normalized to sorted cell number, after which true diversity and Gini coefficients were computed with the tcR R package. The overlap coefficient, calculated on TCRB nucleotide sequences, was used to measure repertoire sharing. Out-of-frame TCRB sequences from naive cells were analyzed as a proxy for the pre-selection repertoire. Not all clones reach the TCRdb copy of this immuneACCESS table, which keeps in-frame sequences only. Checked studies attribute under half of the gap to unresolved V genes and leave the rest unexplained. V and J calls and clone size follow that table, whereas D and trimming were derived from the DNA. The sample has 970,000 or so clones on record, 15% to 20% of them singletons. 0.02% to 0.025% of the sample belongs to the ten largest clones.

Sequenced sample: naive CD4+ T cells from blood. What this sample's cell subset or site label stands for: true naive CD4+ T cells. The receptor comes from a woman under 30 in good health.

This receptor carries the CDR3 CASSQDSSGRALTDTQYF. The nucleotides read TGCGCCAGCAGTCAGGATAGTAGCGGGAGGGCCCTCACAGATACGCAGTATTTT. The V and J segments used are TRBV23-1 and TRBJ2-3; 11 of the junction bases match TRBD2. TRBV23-1 is an ORF, with its function uncertain. Including cysteine and phenylalanine, the CDR3 has 18 amino acids. Only the CDR3 region is kept as DNA, spanning 54 bases read in frame from base 1. V loses 3 bases at its end and J loses 2 bases; junction bases beyond the gene matches: 10.